This TCR beta chain was recorded in a study of memory CD4+ T cells and cytomegalovirus serostatus. Study-level points and caveats: Of under 200 reported CMV TCRbeta sequences, 67 were found in memory CD4+ repertoires.

The table came from immunoSEQ multiplex PCR; TCRdb's copy has only in-frame clones and leaves some out. This table has about 52,000 clones, around 80% appearing once. The sort gate was single viable CD3+CD4+CD8-CD45RO+ cells for memory CD4+ T cells. Positive selection with CD4 microbeads enriched total CD4+ T cells. Details on this clone: The antigen is undetermined.

Germline V gives CDR1 WSHSY, CDR2 SAAADI. The CDR3 covers 12 residues. V shed 3 bases, J shed 10 bases, and the junction held 5 bases outside the gene matches. The sequenced sample was memory CD4+ T cells from blood. The sequence was collected from an adult in good health and CMV-seropositive. The chain couples TRBV10-2 to TRBJ1-1; 7 positions match TRBD1. The CDR3 reads CASSETAGGAFF. CDR3 nucleotides: TGCGCCAGCAGTGAAACCGCAGGGGGAGCTTTCTTT.